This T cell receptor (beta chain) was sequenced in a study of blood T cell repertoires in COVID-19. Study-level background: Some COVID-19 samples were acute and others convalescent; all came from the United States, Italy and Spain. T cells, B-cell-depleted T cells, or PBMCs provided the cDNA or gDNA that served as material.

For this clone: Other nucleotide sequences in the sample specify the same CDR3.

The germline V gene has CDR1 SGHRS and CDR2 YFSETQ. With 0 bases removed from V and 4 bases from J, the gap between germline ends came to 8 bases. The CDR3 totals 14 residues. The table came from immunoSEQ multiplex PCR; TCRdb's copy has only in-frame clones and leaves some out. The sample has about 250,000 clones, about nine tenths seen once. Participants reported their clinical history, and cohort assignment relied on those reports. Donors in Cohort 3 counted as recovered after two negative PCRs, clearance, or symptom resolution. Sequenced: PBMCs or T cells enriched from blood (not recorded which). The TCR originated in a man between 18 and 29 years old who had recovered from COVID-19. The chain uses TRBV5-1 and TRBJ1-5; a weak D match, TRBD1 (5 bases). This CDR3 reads CASSLAGGNQPQHF. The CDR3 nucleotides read TGCGCCAGCAGCTTGGCGGGGGGGAATCAGCCCCAGCATTTT.